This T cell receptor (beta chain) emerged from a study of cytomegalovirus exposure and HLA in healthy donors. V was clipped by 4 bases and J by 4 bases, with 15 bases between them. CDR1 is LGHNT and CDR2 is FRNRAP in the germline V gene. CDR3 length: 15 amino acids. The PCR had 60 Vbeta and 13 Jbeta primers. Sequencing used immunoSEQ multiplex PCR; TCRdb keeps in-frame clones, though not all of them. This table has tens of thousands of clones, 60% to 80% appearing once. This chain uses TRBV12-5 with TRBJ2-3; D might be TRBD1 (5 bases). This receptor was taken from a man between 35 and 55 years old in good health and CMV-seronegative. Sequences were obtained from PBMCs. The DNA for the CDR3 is TGTGCTAGTGGTTGGGGCCAGGCCAGCCCAGATACGCAGTATTTT. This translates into CASGWGQASPDTQYF.